This entry describes one T cell receptor (beta chain). Ten or more counts support this clonotype. This clone's antigen is unknown. There are no base qualities to consult, and no much larger clone falls within one base. This sample stems from a study of early T cells in non-severe SARS-CoV-2 infection (TCRdb year 2021). Study-level background: Bulk RNA from unsorted whole blood was used for TCR sequencing, so alpha and beta chains could not be paired. Summary of the overall study and its limitations: VDJdb matching was skewed toward anti-spike CD8 responses and likely underestimated virus-specific expansions by missing private and CD4 specificities.

Inclusive of the bounding cysteine and phenylalanine, the CDR3 is 16 residues long. The CDR3 DNA has 48 bases and is translated from base 1. Trimming removed 0 bases from V and 3 bases from J; the gene matches leave 10 bases unexplained. The germline V gene (reference sequence) sets CDR1 to DFQATT and CDR2 to SNEGSKA. The library was obtained by 5' RACE. TCRdb records NextSeq 500 as the sequencer. To correct for sequencing error and PCR bias, the TCR library protocol tagged individual cDNA molecules with unique molecular identifiers. TCR alpha and beta chains were both sequenced, and the abundances of alpha and beta sequences in each sample were closely correlated with each other. As for the original processing: Decombinator V4 was used to annotate the V gene, J gene and CDR3 of the TCR sequences. Expanded TCRs were defined as changing significantly between any two time points under a Poisson model with p below 0.0001. Abundances of TCRs were expressed as counts per million after normalisation to the total number of TCRs sequenced in each sample. TRAV1-2 paired with TRAJ12, TRAJ20 or TRAJ33 defined MAIT TCRs, while TRAV10 paired with TRAJ18 defined iNKT TCRs. A search of VDJdb, accessed on 1 November 2021, was run for TCRs annotated to CMV, EBV and SARS-CoV-2, with TCRs annotated for multiple antigens excluded. Clones were called with MiXCR by TCRdb after fastp trimmed the public reads at Q25, and only in-frame beta chains were retained. Duplicate CDR3 protein sequences are folded into a single record with the most common DNA and genes. The V and J calls were not made by the authors but by TCRdb's processing. This sample comprises 75,000 or so distinct CDR3 sequences, about an eighth of them detected only once. The ten largest clones represent roughly 6.8% of the sample.

This was a case-control study nested in a cohort of healthcare workers in London, UK, who had nasopharyngeal swab PCR tests and blood samples taken every week. Healthcare workers were recruited between 23 and 31 March 2020, during the week of the UK lockdown, and were followed weekly for up to roughly 16 weeks. The TCR originated in an adult who was a healthcare worker with PCR-confirmed SARS-CoV-2 infection or an uninfected control (not recorded which). The V gene is TRBV20-1 and the J gene is TRBJ2-7; the central 8 bases match TRBD1. The sample was whole blood. The DNA is as follows: TGCAGTGCTAGAGATGTAGCGACAGGGGATTTCTACGAGCAGTACTTC. Its translation reads: CSARDVATGDFYEQYF.